Listed below are T cell receptor beta chains from one sample, sequenced in a study of pediatric ulcerative colitis. Data came from immunoSEQ multiplex PCR; TCRdb stores just in-frame clones and leaves some out. In the table there are some 60,000 clones, 75% to 85% of which are singletons. The sample was blood. Source of these receptors: a boy aged 5-17 years with moderate ulcerative colitis. Each CDR3 is given with its conserved first and last residue. D genes are given only for firm matches. Clone size is stated in some rows and not others, as once, few, many or a class when expanded.

d_call: -
cdr3_length: 14
clone_size: -
j_call: TRBJ1-4
v_call: TRBV6-5
cdr3_aa: CASSDSATNEKLFF
cdr3_nt: TGTGCCAGCAGTGACAGCGCAACTAATGAAAAACTGTTTTTT

d_call: TRBD2
cdr3_length: 16
clone_size: -
j_call: TRBJ2-3
v_call: TRBV9
cdr3_aa: CASSLTSGGRADTQYF
cdr3_nt: TGTGCCAGCAGCTTGACTAGCGGGGGTCGGGCAGATACGCAGTATTTT

d_call: -
cdr3_length: 11
clone_size: -
j_call: TRBJ2-7
v_call: TRBV6-1
cdr3_aa: CASSEASEQYF
cdr3_nt: TGTGCCAGCAGTGAAGCTTCCGAGCAGTACTTC

d_call: -
cdr3_length: 12
clone_size: -
j_call: TRBJ2-1
v_call: TRBV19
cdr3_aa: CASSRGYNEQFF
cdr3_nt: TGTGCCAGCTCCCGAGGGTACAATGAGCAGTTCTTC

d_call: -
cdr3_length: 14
clone_size: few
j_call: TRBJ1-1
v_call: TRBV7-9
cdr3_aa: CASSLGIGNTEAFF
cdr3_nt: TGTGCCAGCAGCTTAGGTATTGGGAACACTGAAGCTTTCTTT

d_call: -
cdr3_length: 13
clone_size: -
j_call: TRBJ1-2
v_call: TRBV25-1
cdr3_aa: CASRVDIVGGYTF
cdr3_nt: TGTGCCAGCAGGGTGGATATTGTGGGTGGCTACACCTTC

d_call: -
cdr3_length: 11
clone_size: -
j_call: TRBJ2-3
v_call: TRBV10-1
cdr3_aa: CASSESVTQYF
cdr3_nt: TGCGCCAGCAGTGAGTCCGTTACGCAGTATTTT

d_call: -
cdr3_length: 14
clone_size: -
j_call: TRBJ1-1
v_call: TRBV19
cdr3_aa: CASSIGPVPTQAFF
cdr3_nt: TGTGCCAGTAGTATAGGGCCGGTACCCACCCAAGCTTTCTTT

d_call: -
cdr3_length: 16
clone_size: few
j_call: TRBJ1-1
v_call: TRBV27
cdr3_aa: CASSLEFGRMNTEAFF
cdr3_nt: TGTGCCAGCAGTTTAGAATTCGGCCGGATGAACACTGAAGCTTTCTTT

d_call: -
cdr3_length: 13
clone_size: -
j_call: TRBJ1-1
v_call: TRBV6-5
cdr3_aa: CASLRDGGSEAFF
cdr3_nt: TGTGCCAGCCTTCGTGACGGTGGGTCTGAAGCTTTCTTT

d_call: -
cdr3_length: 14
clone_size: -
j_call: TRBJ1-5
v_call: TRBV6-5
cdr3_aa: CASSYSRGAQPQHF
cdr3_nt: TGTGCCAGCAGTTACTCGCGAGGGGCTCAGCCCCAGCATTTT

d_call: -
cdr3_length: 11
clone_size: few
j_call: TRBJ2-3
v_call: TRBV29-1
cdr3_aa: CSVMNRDTQYF
cdr3_nt: TGCAGCGTCATGAATAGAGATACGCAGTATTTT

d_call: -
cdr3_length: 13
clone_size: -
j_call: TRBJ1-2
v_call: TRBV5-6
cdr3_aa: CASSLGRNYGYTF
cdr3_nt: TGTGCCAGCAGCCTAGGACGGAACTATGGCTACACCTTC

d_call: -
cdr3_length: 11
clone_size: few
j_call: TRBJ1-1
v_call: TRBV20-1
cdr3_aa: CSARKDTEAFF
cdr3_nt: TGCAGTGCTAGAAAAGACACTGAAGCTTTCTTT

d_call: -
cdr3_length: 14
clone_size: few
j_call: TRBJ1-2
v_call: TRBV28
cdr3_aa: CASTHQGANYGYTF
cdr3_nt: TGTGCCAGCACCCACCAGGGAGCTAACTATGGCTACACCTTC

d_call: -
cdr3_length: 13
clone_size: -
j_call: TRBJ1-4
v_call: TRBV30
cdr3_aa: CAWSVTVNEKLFF
cdr3_nt: TGTGCCTGGAGTGTCACGGTTAATGAAAAACTGTTTTTT

d_call: TRBD1
cdr3_length: 12
clone_size: -
j_call: TRBJ2-1
v_call: TRBV5-1
cdr3_aa: CASSYTGDEQFF
cdr3_nt: TGCGCCAGCAGCTACACAGGGGATGAGCAGTTCTTC

d_call: -
cdr3_length: 12
clone_size: -
j_call: TRBJ1-1
v_call: TRBV11-2
cdr3_aa: CASSYGYTEAFF
cdr3_nt: TGTGCCAGCAGCTATGGGTACACTGAAGCTTTCTTT

d_call: -
cdr3_length: 14
clone_size: -
j_call: TRBJ1-1
v_call: TRBV30
cdr3_aa: CAWSGWGGNTEAFF
cdr3_nt: TGTGCCTGGAGTGGATGGGGCGGGAACACTGAAGCTTTCTTT

d_call: -
cdr3_length: 14
clone_size: -
j_call: TRBJ2-1
v_call: TRBV4-1
cdr3_aa: CASSPRVGYNEQFF
cdr3_nt: TGCGCCAGCAGCCCCAGGGTGGGCTACAATGAGCAGTTCTTC

d_call: -
cdr3_length: 11
clone_size: -
j_call: TRBJ2-5
v_call: TRBV5-1
cdr3_aa: CASSTGGTQYF
cdr3_nt: TGCGCCAGCAGCACTGGGGGGACCCAGTACTTC

d_call: -
cdr3_length: 14
clone_size: -
j_call: TRBJ1-2
v_call: TRBV6-5
cdr3_aa: CASTGPGPANGYTF
cdr3_nt: TGTGCCAGCACCGGACCGGGACCGGCAAATGGCTACACCTTC

d_call: TRBD2
cdr3_length: 16
clone_size: -
j_call: TRBJ2-1
v_call: TRBV10-1
cdr3_aa: CASSRSLAGGPGEQFF
cdr3_nt: TGCGCCAGCAGCCGATCTCTAGCGGGGGGGCCTGGTGAGCAGTTCTTC

d_call: -
cdr3_length: 9
clone_size: -
j_call: TRBJ1-2
v_call: TRBV12-1
cdr3_aa: CASSHGYTF
cdr3_nt: TGTGCCAGCAGCCATGGCTACACCTTC

d_call: TRBD1
cdr3_length: 17
clone_size: -
j_call: TRBJ1-2
v_call: TRBV11-2
cdr3_aa: CASSPDRYRGTNYGYTF
cdr3_nt: TGTGCCAGCAGCCCGGATCGATACAGGGGTACTAACTATGGCTACACCTTC

d_call: -
cdr3_length: 12
clone_size: once
j_call: TRBJ2-3
v_call: TRBV5-5
cdr3_aa: CASSPAEITQYF
cdr3_nt: TGTGCCAGCAGCCCGGCCGAGATTACGCAGTATTTT

d_call: TRBD1
cdr3_length: 15
clone_size: few
j_call: TRBJ1-1
v_call: TRBV27
cdr3_aa: CASSTYRGRNTEAFF
cdr3_nt: TGTGCCAGCAGTACATACAGGGGGCGGAACACTGAAGCTTTCTTT

d_call: TRBD2
cdr3_length: 18
clone_size: -
j_call: TRBJ2-7
v_call: TRBV28
cdr3_aa: CASSSNPTSGRTPYEQYF
cdr3_nt: TGTGCCAGCAGTTCGAATCCGACCAGCGGGAGGACCCCCTACGAGCAGTACTTC

d_call: -
cdr3_length: 11
clone_size: few
j_call: TRBJ2-3
v_call: TRBV9
cdr3_aa: CASSPRDTQYF
cdr3_nt: TGTGCCAGCAGCCCGCGGGATACGCAGTATTTT

d_call: -
cdr3_length: 16
clone_size: -
j_call: TRBJ1-1
v_call: TRBV7-9
cdr3_aa: CASKGVRPRANTEAFF
cdr3_nt: TGTGCTTCTAAGGGGGTCCGCCCGAGGGCGAACACTGAAGCTTTCTTT

d_call: TRBD1
cdr3_length: 12
clone_size: -
j_call: TRBJ2-7
v_call: TRBV10-2
cdr3_aa: CASSDRGYEQYF
cdr3_nt: TGCGCCAGCAGCGACAGGGGCTACGAGCAGTACTTC

d_call: -
cdr3_length: 13
clone_size: -
j_call: TRBJ2-3
v_call: TRBV9
cdr3_aa: CASSVERRDTQYF
cdr3_nt: TGTGCCAGCAGCGTAGAGCGTAGAGATACGCAGTATTTT

d_call: -
cdr3_length: 14
clone_size: few
j_call: TRBJ1-1
v_call: TRBV19
cdr3_aa: CASRLDSPNTEAFF
cdr3_nt: TGTGCCAGTAGACTTGACAGCCCGAACACTGAAGCTTTCTTT

d_call: TRBD1
cdr3_length: 15
clone_size: few
j_call: TRBJ1-5
v_call: TRBV7-2
cdr3_aa: CASSSTGTGDQPQHF
cdr3_nt: TGTGCCAGCAGCTCCACCGGGACAGGGGATCAGCCCCAGCATTTT

d_call: TRBD2
cdr3_length: 17
clone_size: once
j_call: TRBJ2-3
v_call: TRBV2
cdr3_aa: CALSKNERGAFTDTQYF
cdr3_nt: TGTGCCTTATCCAAAAACGAGCGGGGGGCCTTCACAGATACGCAGTATTTT

d_call: -
cdr3_length: 13
clone_size: few
j_call: TRBJ2-7
v_call: TRBV18
cdr3_aa: CASSPGTSSEQYF
cdr3_nt: TGTGCCAGCTCTCCCGGGACATCAAGCGAGCAGTACTTC

d_call: -
cdr3_length: 15
clone_size: -
j_call: TRBJ2-5
v_call: TRBV19
cdr3_aa: CASSIAAQFQETQYF
cdr3_nt: TGTGCCAGTAGTATCGCCGCACAGTTCCAAGAGACCCAGTACTTC

d_call: TRBD1
cdr3_length: 17
clone_size: -
j_call: TRBJ2-7
v_call: TRBV6-4
cdr3_aa: CASRTPGQGASLYEQYF
cdr3_nt: TGTGCCAGCAGAACCCCGGGACAGGGGGCGAGTCTCTACGAGCAGTACTTC

d_call: -
cdr3_length: 15
clone_size: -
j_call: TRBJ2-5
v_call: TRBV5-6
cdr3_aa: CASSPLPGSLETQYF
cdr3_nt: TGTGCCAGCAGCCCGCTCCCAGGGTCCCTAGAGACCCAGTACTTC

d_call: TRBD1
cdr3_length: 15
clone_size: -
j_call: TRBJ1-2
v_call: TRBV4-1
cdr3_aa: CASSQSTGGWWGYTF
cdr3_nt: TGCGCCAGCAGCCAAAGTACAGGGGGCTGGTGGGGCTACACCTTC

d_call: -
cdr3_length: 15
clone_size: -
j_call: TRBJ1-4
v_call: TRBV7-9
cdr3_aa: CASSRSGTMSEKLFF
cdr3_nt: TGTGCCAGCAGCCGTTCTGGGACAATGTCTGAAAAACTGTTTTTT

d_call: -
cdr3_length: 16
clone_size: -
j_call: TRBJ2-3
v_call: TRBV10-2
cdr3_aa: CASSELGLGAPDTQYF
cdr3_nt: TGCGCCAGCAGTGAGCTGGGACTGGGGGCCCCAGATACGCAGTATTTT

d_call: -
cdr3_length: 15
clone_size: once
j_call: TRBJ2-3
v_call: TRBV11-2
cdr3_aa: CASSLVEGNTDTQYF
cdr3_nt: TGTGCCAGCAGCTTAGTCGAGGGAAACACAGATACGCAGTATTTT

d_call: TRBD2
cdr3_length: 18
clone_size: -
j_call: TRBJ2-2
v_call: TRBV4-2
cdr3_aa: CASSRWTSGANPGGELFF
cdr3_nt: TGTGCCAGCAGCCGATGGACTAGCGGGGCAAACCCGGGCGGGGAGCTGTTTTTT

d_call: -
cdr3_length: 15
clone_size: -
j_call: TRBJ2-5
v_call: TRBV2
cdr3_aa: CASHSANSPQSTQYF
cdr3_nt: TGTGCCAGCCACAGCGCTAATAGTCCCCAATCGACCCAGTACTTC

d_call: -
cdr3_length: 12
clone_size: -
j_call: TRBJ2-1
v_call: TRBV2
cdr3_aa: CASSEARRGEFF
cdr3_nt: TGTGCCAGCAGTGAAGCTCGGAGGGGTGAGTTCTTC

d_call: -
cdr3_length: 15
clone_size: -
j_call: TRBJ1-1
v_call: TRBV10-2
cdr3_aa: CASSEWGKLNTEAFF
cdr3_nt: TGCGCCAGCAGTGAATGGGGAAAACTGAACACTGAAGCTTTCTTT

d_call: TRBD1
cdr3_length: 17
clone_size: -
j_call: TRBJ2-6
v_call: TRBV5-4
cdr3_aa: CASIGTGGRFGANVLTF
cdr3_nt: TGTGCCAGCATAGGGACAGGAGGGAGGTTCGGGGCCAACGTCCTGACTTTC